This T cell receptor beta chain was profiled in a study of shared clonotypes between healthy human individuals. This clone was seen a handful of times. Sequencing was performed with immunoSEQ multiplex PCR; in TCRdb, only in-frame clones are kept and a portion is missing. The sample yields over 400,000 clones, about 96% seen once. Germline V gives CDR1 MDHEN, CDR2 SYDVKM. V lost 2 bases and J lost 6, with 10 bases in between. The CDR3 has 14 residues. This chain joins TRBV28 and TRBJ1-4; D gene uncertain. Sequencing input: naive CD4+ T cells sorted from blood. Regarding subset: CD45RA+ positively selected. The receptor's source is a woman in her thirties in good health. CDR3 residues: CASSLRREYEKLFF. The CDR3 nucleotides are TGTGCCAGCAGTTTAAGGAGGGAGTATGAAAAACTGTTTTTT.